Below are 27 T cell receptor beta chains sequenced from a single sample in a study of blood T cell repertoires in COVID-19. TCRdb's copy holds only in-frame clones and misses some; the assay was immunoSEQ multiplex PCR. The sample carries over 200,000 clones, around 80% recorded once. The material sequenced was peripheral blood. The receptors shown here come from a woman aged 25 to 39 with COVID-19, enrolled during active disease.

This clone is a singleton in its sample. The chain uses TRBV28 and TRBJ1-2; 7 bases are a match to TRBD1. CDR3 length: 12 residues. After removal of 6 bases from V and 8 bases from J, the junction contained 6 bases not matched to a gene. Germline V gene sequence: CDR1 MDHEN, CDR2 SYDVKM. The CDR3 sequence is CASSKGGLGYTF. The CDR3 DNA is TGTGCCAGCAGCAAAGGGGGCTTGGGCTACACCTTC.

The V gene is TRBV5-1, the J gene TRBJ2-3; the D gene is possibly TRBD2 (6 bases). The CDR3 loop spans 16 amino acids. Per the germline V gene, CDR1 is SGHRS and CDR2 is YFSETQ. The germline V and J ends were trimmed by 1 base and 2 bases, with 14 bases remaining between them. CDR3 amino acids: CASSLNQGTVTDTQYF. CDR3 nucleotide sequence: TGCGCCAGCAGCTTGAATCAAGGGACTGTCACAGATACGCAGTATTTT.

This chain connects TRBV6-4 to TRBJ1-2; 10 nucleotides match TRBD1. The CDR3 totals 15 residues. Germline CDR1 reads MRHNA; CDR2 reads SNTAGT. Trimming cost V 3 bases and J 4 bases; bases outside gene matches: 5. CDR3 protein: CASSETGTGVYGYTF. In DNA, the CDR3 is TGTGCCAGCAGTGAAACCGGGACAGGGGTCTATGGCTACACCTTC.

This clone was recorded only once. J is TRBJ2-3 and V is TRBV19; a weak D match, TRBD2 (6 bases). Germline V gene sequence: CDR1 LNHDA, CDR2 SQIVND (reference sequence). V lost 10 bases and J lost 6, with 20 bases in between. The CDR3 has 14 amino acids. DNA of the CDR3: TGTGCCACTCGCCCCACGGGAGCCTGGGATACGCAGTATTTT. This translates into CATRPTGAWDTQYF.

This clone is a singleton in its sample. The V call is TRBV6-2 or TRBV6-3, the J call TRBJ1-5, with 11 nucleotides matching TRBD1. This CDR3 is 18 amino acids long. The J segment lost 0 bases and the V segment lost 6 bases, leaving 10 bases of the junction unmatched. The germline V gene has CDR1 MNHEY and CDR2 SVGEGT. The DNA of the CDR3 is TGTGCCAGCAGCCCCAGGACAGGGGGCTCATATAGCAATCAGCCCCAGCATTTT. Translated, it gives CASSPRTGGSYSNQPQHF.

This rearrangement joins TRBV7-2 to TRBJ2-1; TRBD1 is a possible D gene (5 bases). The CDR3 covers 18 residues. The V gene's germline CDR1 is SGHTA and CDR2 FQGNSA. V lost 1 base and J lost 4, with 20 bases in between. CDR3 coding DNA: TGTGCCAGCAGCTTAGGTCACGTTGTTGGCAGGGTGTACAATGAGCAGTTCTTC. Protein sequence: CASSLGHVVGRVYNEQFF.

This clone has only one observation. The chain couples TRBV7-9 to TRBJ2-2, with 12 bases lining up with TRBD2. The germline CDR1 and CDR2 sequences are SEHNR and FQNEAQ (reference sequence). This CDR3 comprises 15 residues. V was clipped by 5 bases and J by 6 bases; unmatched bases: 4. CDR3 DNA sequence: TGTGCCAGCAGCCCCCCTAGCGGGAGGGCCGGGGAGCTGTTTTTT. It yields the protein CASSPPSGRAGELFF.

The chain joins TRBV3-1 (or the pseudogene TRBV3-2) to TRBJ2-1; maybe TRBD1 (5 bases). The V end lost 3 bases, the J end lost 0 bases, and 15 bases lay between the germline ends. This CDR3 has 17 residues. Germline lookup yields CDR1 LGHDT and CDR2 YNNKEL (reference sequence). CDR3 sequence (DNA): TGTGCCAGCAGCCAGGTTAAGACAGTTAGCTCCTACAATGAGCAGTTCTTC. This gives the protein CASSQVKTVSSYNEQFF.

The V call is TRBV28, the J call TRBJ2-5; 7 bases are a match to TRBD2. The V gene end was trimmed by 0 bases and the J gene end by 3 bases; junction bases not matched to a gene: 1. CDR3 size: 14 residues. Germline V gene lookup returns CDR1 MDHEN and CDR2 SYDVKM. The CDR3 is CASSLWRGKETQYF. The CDR3 DNA reads as TGTGCCAGCAGTTTATGGCGGGGGAAAGAGACCCAGTACTTC.

This rearrangement joins TRBV11-2 to TRBJ2-1, with 7 bases aligning to TRBD1. The germline gives CDR1 SGHAT, CDR2 FQNNGV. V was pared by 0 bases and J by 4 bases, with 6 bases of the junction left unmatched. The length of the CDR3 is 16 residues. The chain's CDR3 is CASSLDRTGEYNEQFF. CDR3 bases: TGTGCCAGCAGCTTAGATCGGACAGGAGAATACAATGAGCAGTTCTTC.

Worth noting for this clone: Other DNA sequences within the sample encode an identical CDR3. The chain has TRBV9 and TRBJ1-4; D is unclear. Germline lookup yields CDR1 SGDLS and CDR2 YYNGEE. CDR3 length: 14 residues. V was pared by 0 bases and J by 3 bases, with 6 bases between. The CDR3, as DNA: TGTGCCAGCAGCGTAGCCGGGGCTAATGAAAAACTGTTTTTT. Its translation: CASSVAGANEKLFF.

This clone was recorded once. The rearrangement links TRBV5-1 to TRBJ1-6; no reliable D call. The CDR3 is 14 residues long. Looked up from germline, CDR1 is SGHRS and CDR2 is YFSETQ. Between the trimmed V and J ends, which lost 1 base and 4 bases, there was a span of 6 bases. CDR3 in DNA: TGCGCCAGCAGCTTGCGGTTTTATAATTCACCCCTCCACTTT. It translates to CASSLRFYNSPLHF.

The chain carries TRBV19 and TRBJ2-5, with D maybe TRBD1 (7 bases). V lost 6 bases, J lost 4 bases, and 18 bases lay in between. The V gene's germline CDR1 is LNHDA and CDR2 SQIVND (reference sequence). This CDR3 has 15 amino acids. This CDR3 is CASRQGQGGAETQYF. CDR3 DNA: TGTGCCAGTAGACAGGGGCAGGGGGGAGCAGAGACCCAGTACTTC.

CDR3 bases: TGTGCCAGCAGCTCAACGGGGGGGCGGGGAGAGACCCAGTACTTC. Translated: CASSSTGGRGETQYF. The chain joins TRBV7-8 to TRBJ2-5, with 8 bases matching TRBD2. CDR1 SGHVS and CDR2 FQNEAQ come from the germline V gene. The CDR3 runs to 15 residues. The V and J ends lost 4 bases and 4 bases, in that order; junction bases with no gene match: 8.

This sequence joins TRBV5-4 and TRBJ2-1; 13 bases fit TRBD2. Germline V gives CDR1 SGHNT, CDR2 YYREEE (reference sequence). The CDR3 loop spans 20 amino acids. After removal of 0 bases from V and 0 bases from J, the junction contained 9 bases not matched to a gene. The CDR3 protein is CASSLVRTSGGPSSYNEQFF. The DNA of the CDR3 is TGTGCCAGCAGCTTGGTGCGGACTAGCGGGGGCCCTAGCTCCTACAATGAGCAGTTCTTC.

The chain is built from TRBV19 and TRBJ1-1; 7 bases agree with TRBD1. The CDR3 has 12 residues. Trimming at V came to 7 bases and at J to 4 bases, leaving 3 bases not matched to a gene. CDR1 LNHDA and CDR2 SQIVND come from the germline V gene (reference sequence). CDR3 DNA: TGTGCCAGTAATAACAGGGGCACTGAAGCTTTCTTT. It is translated as CASNNRGTEAFF.

This clone has more than one count but fewer than ten. The chain employs TRBV6-6 and TRBJ1-1; D is undetermined. V lost 1 base to trimming and J lost 2 bases, with 11 bases between them. This CDR3 has 15 amino acids. From germline, CDR1 is MNHNY and CDR2 SVGAGI (reference sequence). The CDR3 is CASSYWSAGNTEAFF. The CDR3, as DNA: TGTGCCAGCAGTTACTGGTCAGCGGGCAACACTGAAGCTTTCTTT.

The sample holds one count of this clone. This chain uses TRBV7-3 with TRBJ2-3; the match to TRBD2 covers 11 bases. V shed 4 bases and J 4 bases; nucleotides not matched to a gene: 4. This CDR3 spans 15 amino acids. Germline-derived CDR1 and CDR2 are SGHTA and FQGTGA. In nucleotides, the CDR3 is TGTGCCAGCAGCTCCACTAGCGGGAGCGCAGATACGCAGTATTTT. This codes for CASSSTSGSADTQYF.

This chain joins TRBV7-2 and TRBJ2-7; D is ambiguous. V lost 2 bases, J lost 2 bases, and 7 bases lay in between. This CDR3 has 13 amino acids. Germline V lookup: CDR1 SGHTA, CDR2 FQGNSA. The CDR3 DNA follows: TGTGCCAGCAGCTTAAGTGGCCCCTACGAGCAGTACTTC. This encodes CASSLSGPYEQYF. Combining the CDR3 with reference TRBV7-2 and TRBJ2-7 gives the whole variable domain GAGVSQSPSNKVTEKGKDVELRCDPISGHTALYWYRQSLGQGLEFLIYFQGNSAPDKSGLPSDRFSAERTGGSVSTLTIQRTQQEDSAVYLCASSLSGPYEQYFGPGTRLTVT.

The V gene is TRBV7-2, the J gene TRBJ1-2; D uncertain. The CDR3 has 14 amino acids. Trimming left V 1 base short and J 4 bases short, with 10 bases between. Germline V gives CDR1 SGHTA, CDR2 FQGNSA. For the CDR3, the DNA is TGTGCCAGCAGCTTAGTCGGCGGATTCTATGGCTACACCTTC. This translates into CASSLVGGFYGYTF.

The chain couples TRBV27 to TRBJ2-7; 8 bases agree with TRBD2. The V gene end was trimmed by 2 bases and the J gene end by 5 bases; junction bases not matched to a gene: 8. The CDR3 totals 15 residues. CDR1 and CDR2 from the germline V gene are MNHEY and SMNVEV (reference sequence). This CDR3 reads CASSLIGTSQHEQYF. In DNA, the CDR3 is TGTGCCAGCAGTTTAATCGGGACTAGTCAACACGAGCAGTACTTC.

The rearrangement joins TRBV27 to TRBJ1-6; no reliable D call. From germline, CDR1 is MNHEY and CDR2 SMNVEV (reference sequence). V was trimmed by 5 bases and J by 8 bases, leaving 7 bases between them. The CDR3 has 12 amino acids. The CDR3 loop is CASSRTYSPLHF. The CDR3 nucleotides are TGTGCCAGCAGTCGGACTTATTCACCCCTCCACTTT.

This rearrangement joins TRBV28 to TRBJ2-7; D is possibly TRBD1 (6 bases). The CDR3 covers 14 residues. Trimming took 5 bases from V and 4 from J, leaving 15 bases between them. The germline gives CDR1 MDHEN, CDR2 SYDVKM. In DNA, the CDR3 is TGTGCCAGCAGTCTTGCCGGGACACATTACGAGCAGTACTTC. Translated: CASSLAGTHYEQYF.

The gene calls are TRBV20-1 and TRBJ1-1; 7 bases are a match to TRBD1. This CDR3 has 11 amino acids. CDR1 is DFQATT, CDR2 SNEGSKA, per germline (reference sequence). V gave up 3 bases and J gave up 13 bases; unmatched junction bases: 8. The CDR3 is CSASDDRDGFF. CDR3 nucleotides: TGCAGTGCTAGTGACGACAGGGATGGTTTCTTT.

The chain joins TRBV3-1 (or the pseudogene TRBV3-2) to TRBJ2-7; 7 positions agree with TRBD2. The ends lost 0 bases at V and 1 base at J; junction bases unmatched: 12. From germline, CDR1 is LGHDT and CDR2 YNNKEL (reference sequence). CDR3 length: 18 residues. The chain's CDR3 is CASSQEGTGGPLSYEQYF. DNA of the CDR3: TGTGCCAGCAGCCAAGAAGGAACGGGGGGACCCTTATCCTACGAGCAGTACTTC.

The chain uses TRBV6-4 and TRBJ1-5; D is ambiguous. V was cut by 4 bases and J by 2 bases, with 15 bases left in between. CDR1 and CDR2 (germline): MRHNA, SNTAGT. The CDR3 length is 16 residues. The CDR3 protein is CASSGRRGVGNQPQHF. The DNA of the CDR3 is TGTGCCAGCAGTGGACGACGGGGAGTAGGCAATCAGCCCCAGCATTTT.

The gene calls are TRBV4-3 and TRBJ2-5, with D maybe TRBD1 (6 bases). The CDR3 covers 15 residues. Germline V gene sequence: CDR1 LGHNA, CDR2 YSLEER. Trimming removed 0 bases from V and 4 bases from J, with 12 bases in between. Here the CDR3 reads CASSQDLPGAETQYF. The CDR3 DNA follows: TGCGCCAGCAGCCAAGATCTTCCAGGGGCAGAGACCCAGTACTTC.